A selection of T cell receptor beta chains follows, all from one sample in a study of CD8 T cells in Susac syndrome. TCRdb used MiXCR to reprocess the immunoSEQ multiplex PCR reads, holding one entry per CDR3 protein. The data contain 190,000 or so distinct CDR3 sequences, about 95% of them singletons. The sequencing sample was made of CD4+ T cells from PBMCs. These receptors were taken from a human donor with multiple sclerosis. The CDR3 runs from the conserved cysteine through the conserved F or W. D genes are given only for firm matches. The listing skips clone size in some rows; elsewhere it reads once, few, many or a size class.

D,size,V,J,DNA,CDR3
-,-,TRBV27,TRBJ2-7,TGTGCCAGCGGCAGGGCCTACGAGCAGTACTTC,CASGRAYEQYF
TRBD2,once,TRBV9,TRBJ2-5,TGTGCCAGCAGCGTAGGAAGCGGGGGGGCATGGGAGACCCAGTACTTC,CASSVGSGGAWETQYF
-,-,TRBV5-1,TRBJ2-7,TGCGCCAGCAGCATCGGAGGGACCTACGAGCAGTACTTC,CASSIGGTYEQYF
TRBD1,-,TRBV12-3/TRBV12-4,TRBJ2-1,TGTGCCAGCAGTCTTACAGGGGGGCCGTTCTTC,CASSLTGGPFF
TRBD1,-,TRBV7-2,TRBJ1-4,TGTGCCAGCAGCTTAGTATGGGACAGCGAAAAACTGTTTTTT,CASSLVWDSEKLFF
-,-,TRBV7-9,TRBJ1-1,TGTGCCAGCAGCTTAGGGGTGGGAGGGCTGAACACTGAAGCTTTCTTT,CASSLGVGGLNTEAFF
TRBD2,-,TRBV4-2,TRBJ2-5,TGTGCCAGCAGCCAAGATTCATCTAGCGGGAGTGGTGACCAGTACTTC,CASSQDSSSGSGDQYF
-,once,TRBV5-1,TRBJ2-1,TGCGCCAGCAGCTCGGCGGTAGTCAATGAGCAGTTCTTC,CASSSAVVNEQFF
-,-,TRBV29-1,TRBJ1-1,TGCAGCGTTAGTAGATTATTGGGCTCGGGGGATGAAGCTTTCTTT,CSVSRLLGSGDEAFF
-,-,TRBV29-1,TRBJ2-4,TGCAGCGTTGAGGGGATTCTAGCCAAAAACATTCAGTACTTC,CSVEGILAKNIQYF
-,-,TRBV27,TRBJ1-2,TGTGCCAGCAGCCAAGGGGGGGCGGTGGTTGGCTACACCTTC,CASSQGGAVVGYTF
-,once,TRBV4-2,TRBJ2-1,TGTGCCAGCAGCCAGGGTTCCGTCACATGGGCCGATGAGCAGTTCTTC,CASSQGSVTWADEQFF
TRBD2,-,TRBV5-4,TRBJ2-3,TGTGCCAGCAACGGACTAGCGGGAGCAGATACGCAGTATTTT,CASNGLAGADTQYF
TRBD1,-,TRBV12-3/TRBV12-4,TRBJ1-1,TGTGCCAGCAGTTTCCTTCATGGCAGGGGGGAGAACACTGAAGCTTTCTTT,CASSFLHGRGENTEAFF
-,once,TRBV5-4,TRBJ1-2,TGTGCCAGCAGCCTAGCCGGGACGGAGTCCTATGGCTACACCTTC,CASSLAGTESYGYTF
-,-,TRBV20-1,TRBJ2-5,TGCAGTGCAGGAGAAGCTCAGGGGTCTCAAGAGACCCAGTACTTC,CSAGEAQGSQETQYF
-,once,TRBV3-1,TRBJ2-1,TGTGCCAGCAGCCCTCGCGCGACTGGGTTGGGGTACAATGAGCAGTTCTTC,CASSPRATGLGYNEQFF
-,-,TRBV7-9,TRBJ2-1,TGTGCCAGCAGCTCTACAGCGAATGAGCAGTTCTTC,CASSSTANEQFF
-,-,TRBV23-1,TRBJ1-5,TGCGCCAGCAGTCTTAGATGTAGCAATCAGCCCCAGCATTTT,CASSLRCSNQPQHF
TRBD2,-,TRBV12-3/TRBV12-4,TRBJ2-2,TGTGCCAGCAGAAAGACCGGGACTAGGCCTACCGGGGAGCTGTTTTTT,CASRKTGTRPTGELFF
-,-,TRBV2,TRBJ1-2,TGTGCCAGCGAATTAGAATATGGCTACACCTTC,CASELEYGYTF
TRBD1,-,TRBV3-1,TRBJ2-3,TGTGCCAGCAGTGTAGGGGGCAATACGCAGTATTTT,CASSVGGNTQYF
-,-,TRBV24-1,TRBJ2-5,TGTGCCACCAGTGATGGAGACGCAGGATATGGTTTGGAGACCCAGTACTTC,CATSDGDAGYGLETQYF
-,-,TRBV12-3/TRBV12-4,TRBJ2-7,TGTGCCACCAACCGGGACACTTCCTACGAGCAGTACTTC,CATNRDTSYEQYF
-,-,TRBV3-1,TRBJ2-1,TGTGCCAGCAGCCAAGTCAGGGGCGCCTACAATGAGCAGTTCTTC,CASSQVRGAYNEQFF
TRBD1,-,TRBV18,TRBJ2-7,TGTGCCAGCTCACCGGCAGGGGGCAACGAGCAGTACTTC,CASSPAGGNEQYF
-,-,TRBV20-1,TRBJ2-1,TGCAGTGCTAGGGGGGGATTCGACTACAATGAGCAGTTCTTC,CSARGGFDYNEQFF
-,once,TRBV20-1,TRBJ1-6,TGCAGTGCTAGTTCTGGTAATTCACCCCTCCACTTT,CSASSGNSPLHF
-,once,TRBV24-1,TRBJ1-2,TGTGCCACCAGTGCCGGGAAGGGGTATGGCTACACCTTC,CATSAGKGYGYTF
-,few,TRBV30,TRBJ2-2,TGTGCCTGGTCCAGGGTTGGGCACACCGGGGAGCTGTTTTTT,CAWSRVGHTGELFF
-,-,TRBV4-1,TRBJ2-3,TGCGCCAGCAGCCAAGAACGACCGGGGCGCACAGATACGCAGTATTTT,CASSQERPGRTDTQYF
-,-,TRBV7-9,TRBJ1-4,TGTGCCAGCAGCTTAGTTTCGACTAATGAAAAACTGTTTTTT,CASSLVSTNEKLFF
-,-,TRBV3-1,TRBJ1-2,TGTGCCAGCAGCGATCGGGCCTCGCGCTATGGCTACACCTTC,CASSDRASRYGYTF
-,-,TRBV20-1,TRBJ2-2,TGCAGTGCTAGAGGGGGGGCGACCGGGGAGCTGTTTTTT,CSARGGATGELFF
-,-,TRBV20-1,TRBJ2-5,TGCAGTGCCGGATTGACAGGCCGGGAGACCCAGTACTTC,CSAGLTGRETQYF
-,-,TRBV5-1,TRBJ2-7,TGCGCCAGCAGCTCCGACCGGGGGCAGTACTTC,CASSSDRGQYF
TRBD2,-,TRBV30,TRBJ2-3,TGTGCCGGCCGGGGGGGAGGAGATACGCAGTATTTT,CAGRGGGDTQYF
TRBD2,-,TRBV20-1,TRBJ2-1,TGCAGTGCTAGTTCGGCGGGAGTTCTCGATGAGCAGTTCTTC,CSASSAGVLDEQFF
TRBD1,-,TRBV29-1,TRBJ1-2,TGCAGCGTCGTAGGGGACAGGGCGTATGGCTACACCTTC,CSVVGDRAYGYTF
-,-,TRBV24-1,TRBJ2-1,TGTGCCACCAGTGATTACCAGGGGGGGGCCTACAATGAGCAGTTCTTC,CATSDYQGGAYNEQFF
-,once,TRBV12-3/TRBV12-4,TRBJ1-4,TGTGCCAGCAGTTTACAGGATGGAAAACTGTTTTTT,CASSLQDGKLFF
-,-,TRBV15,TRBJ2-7,TGTGCCACCAGCAGAGACAGGGCTTATTCCTACGAGCAGTACTTC,CATSRDRAYSYEQYF
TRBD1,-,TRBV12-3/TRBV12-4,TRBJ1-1,TGTGCCAGCAGTTACGGACAGGGGGCGACTGAAGCTTTCTTT,CASSYGQGATEAFF
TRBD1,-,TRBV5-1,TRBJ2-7,TGCGCCAGCAGTCATGACAGGGCCTACGAGCAGTACTTC,CASSHDRAYEQYF
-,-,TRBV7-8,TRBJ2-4,TGTGCCAGCAGCTGGGCAGGGAAAAACATTCAGTACTTC,CASSWAGKNIQYF
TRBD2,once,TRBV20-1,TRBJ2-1,TGCAGTGCTTACGGCGCTAGCGGGAGCCGGAATGAGCAGTTCTTC,CSAYGASGSRNEQFF
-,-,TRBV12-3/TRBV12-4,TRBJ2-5,TGTGCCAGCAGCCGGGATAACAGGGAGACCCAGTACTTC,CASSRDNRETQYF
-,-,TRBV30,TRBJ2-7,TGTGCCTGGAGTGTATTGGGGAGCGGCGAGCAGTACTTC,CAWSVLGSGEQYF
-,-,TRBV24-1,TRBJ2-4,TGTGCCACCAGTGATAAGGGGAAAAACATTCAGTACTTC,CATSDKGKNIQYF
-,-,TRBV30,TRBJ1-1,TGTGCCTGGAGTGTAGGGAGATCTAACACTGAAGCTTTCTTT,CAWSVGRSNTEAFF
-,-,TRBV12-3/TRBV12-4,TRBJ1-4,TGTGCCAGCATTCCGGGACAAGCAACTAATGAAAAACTGTTTTTT,CASIPGQATNEKLFF
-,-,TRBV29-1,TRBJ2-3,TGCAGCGTTGAAAGGGGGGCGAACACAGATACGCAGTATTTT,CSVERGANTDTQYF
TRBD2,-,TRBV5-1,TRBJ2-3,TGCGCCAGCAGCTTCCTTAGCGGGGGGGCCCGAGATACGCAGTATTTT,CASSFLSGGARDTQYF
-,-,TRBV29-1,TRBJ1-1,TGCAGCGTTGAAGATTATCCGATGGGTGCTGAAGCTTTCTTT,CSVEDYPMGAEAFF